Each of the 22 T cell receptor beta chains below was sequenced from the same sample in a study of post-analysis software for immune sequencing data. These TCRs' antigens remain unknown. Unique molecular identifiers featured in each of the TCR beta cDNA libraries. TCRdb processed the PCR reads anew with MiXCR; each CDR3 protein has one entry. The top ten clones hold approximately 4.2% of a sample with about 820,000 distinct CDR3 sequences, roughly 58% of them seen once. Study-level results: In patients, about 5 TRBV segments were more frequent than in controls, with TRBV5-6, TRBV5-1 and TRBV20-1 among them.

Sequencing was carried out using blood. The receptors shown here come from a girl aged 5-17 years with multiple sclerosis.

The V gene is TRBV29-1, the J gene TRBJ2-3; 10 nucleotides align to TRBD1. Germline V gene lookup returns CDR1 SQVTM and CDR2 ANQGSEA. The trim removed 6 bases at V and 0 bases at J, leaving 6 bases unmatched. There are 15 residues in the CDR3. The CDR3 reads CSVRGQGTSTDTQYF. CDR3 nucleotide sequence: TGCAGCGTGAGGGGACAGGGGACTAGCACAGATACGCAGTATTTT.

DNA of the CDR3: TGCAGCGTCCTACAAACCGGGACAGGCTCTCACACCTTC. It codes for CSVLQTGTGSHTF. V usage is TRBV29-1 and J usage is TRBJ1-2, with 8 bases lining up with TRBD1. Germline values: CDR1 SQVTM, CDR2 ANQGSEA. Trimming at V came to 6 bases and at J to 12 bases, leaving 15 bases not matched to a gene. The CDR3 runs 13 residues.

Only one count was recorded for this clonotype. The chain combines TRBV12-3 or TRBV12-4 with TRBJ2-3, with TRBD1 as a possible D gene (6 bases). This CDR3 is built from 15 residues. V lost 5 bases and J 4 bases, leaving 16 bases between the germline ends. The CDR3 coding sequence is TGTGCCAGCAGTCCCTCGGGACAAAGCGCAGATACGCAGTATTTT. Its translation: CASSPSGQSADTQYF.

The V gene is TRBV7-9, the J gene TRBJ2-1; possible D gene TRBD1, 7 bases. The CDR3 has 16 residues. V lost 2 bases and J 5 bases, leaving 16 bases between the germline ends. Germline lookup yields CDR1 SEHNR and CDR2 FQNEAQ (reference sequence). CDR3 nucleotide sequence: TGTGCCAGCAGCTTACGGGGGACAGAGGCTAACAATGAGCAGTTCTTC. This sequence encodes CASSLRGTEANNEQFF.

This clonotype was observed a handful of times. A read error is possible here, since a much larger clone lies one base away. The chain carries TRBV5-1 and TRBJ1-2; 8 bases fit TRBD1. The germline V gene encodes CDR1 SGHRS and CDR2 YFSETQ. V lost 3 bases to trimming and J lost 4 bases; unmatched junction nucleotides: 2. This CDR3 region has 13 residues. CDR3 nucleotides: TGCGCCAGCAGCTCACAGGGGGGCTATGGCTACACCTTC. Its protein product is CASSSQGGYGYTF.

This clonotype was seen a handful of times. The chain is built from TRBV7-9 and TRBJ2-4, with TRBD1 matching 10 bases. The trim removed 1 base at V and 9 bases at J, leaving 3 bases unmatched. The CDR3 contains 14 residues. Germline CDR1 reads SEHNR; CDR2 reads FQNEAQ (reference sequence). CDR3 nucleotide sequence: TGTGCCAGCAGCTTAGAGACAGGGGGCACCATTCAGTACTTC. This encodes CASSLETGGTIQYF.

This clonotype came up a few times. The chain is built from TRBV10-3 and TRBJ2-7, with D possibly being TRBD2 (6 bases). V was pared by 8 bases and J by 1 base, with 9 bases between. In germline, CDR1 is ENHRY, CDR2 SYGVKD. The length of the CDR3 is 12 residues. The CDR3 protein is CAIGGNSYEQYF. The CDR3 DNA sequence: TGTGCCATCGGGGGGAATTCCTACGAGCAGTACTTC.

This clonotype was counted only a few times. This rearrangement joins TRBV15 to TRBJ2-3, with D possibly TRBD2 on 6 matching bases. CDR1 and CDR2 (germline): LNHNV, YYDKDF (reference sequence). The CDR3 totals 14 residues. Trimming left V 8 bases short and J 0 bases short, with 12 bases between. CDR3 sequence: CATLGGSSTDTQYF. Here the CDR3 DNA reads TGTGCCACCCTGGGGGGATCTAGCACAGATACGCAGTATTTT. Complete variable domain (other parts from reference TRBV15 and TRBJ2-3): DAMVIQNPRYQVTQFGKPVTLSCSQTLNHNVMYWYQQKSSQAPKLLFHYYDKDFNNEADTPDNFQSRRPNTSFCFLDIRSPGLGDTAMYLCATLGGSSTDTQYFGPGTRLTVL.

This clonotype occurred once. The rearrangement uses TRBV12-3 or TRBV12-4 and TRBJ2-7; D remains unclear. Deletions cut 5 bases from V and 1 base from J, with 9 bases between. CDR3 length: 13 amino acids. The CDR3 sequence: CASSIGLSYEQYF. The CDR3 nucleotides are TGTGCCAGCAGTATAGGTCTATCCTACGAGCAGTACTTC.

This clonotype was observed a few times. This rearrangement joins TRBV20-1 to TRBJ2-7, with 8 nucleotides matching TRBD2. The CDR3 is 14 residues long. Germline V gene sequence: CDR1 DFQATT, CDR2 SNEGSKA (reference sequence). V lost 5 bases and J lost 6; bases outside the gene matches: 12. The CDR3 DNA follows: TGCAGTGCTGCCGGGCCCCCGGGAGGGTCCGAGCAGTACTTC. Protein product: CSAAGPPGGSEQYF.

This clonotype appeared a single time. The genes are TRBV5-1 and TRBJ2-3, with D possibly matching TRBD2 (7 bases). Trimming shortened V by 6 bases and J by 10 bases, and 15 bases separated the two germline ends. CDR1 is SGHRS, CDR2 YFSETQ, per germline. This CDR3 region has 12 residues. The CDR3 sequence: CASTPGGQAQYF. The CDR3 nucleotides read TGCGCCAGCACCCCCGGGGGGCAGGCGCAGTATTTT.

The V gene is TRBV29-1, the J gene TRBJ1-2, with a weak D call TRBD1 (5 bases). V was trimmed by 6 bases and J by 2 bases, leaving 13 bases between them. Germline V lookup: CDR1 SQVTM, CDR2 ANQGSEA. This CDR3 contains 13 residues. CDR3 sequence reads: CSVRNRFNYGYTF. CDR3 DNA: TGCAGCGTGAGAAACAGGTTCAACTATGGCTACACCTTC.

The J gene is TRBJ2-5, the V gene TRBV4-1; TRBD2 matches at 10 bases. The CDR3 runs 20 residues. After removal of 3 bases from V and 1 base from J, the junction contained 17 bases not matched to a gene. From germline, CDR1 is MGHRA and CDR2 YSYEKL. The CDR3 sequence is CASSHPRGLAGVWTQETQYF. The CDR3 DNA is TGCGCCAGCAGCCACCCCAGGGGTCTAGCGGGAGTGTGGACCCAAGAGACCCAGTACTTC.

The chain has TRBV29-1 and TRBJ2-7; 12 bases agree with TRBD2. With 5 bases clipped from V and 6 bases from J, the junction kept 17 bases outside the gene matches. This CDR3 contains 17 residues. CDR1 is SQVTM and CDR2 is ANQGSEA in the germline V gene. The DNA of the CDR3 is TGCAGCGTTTTATTCCCTAGCGGGAGGGCCAGTTCCGTCGAGCAGTACTTC. Protein sequence: CSVLFPSGRASSVEQYF.

The chain employs TRBV20-1 and TRBJ2-1; 11 bases are a match to TRBD2. Germline V gives CDR1 DFQATT, CDR2 SNEGSKA (reference sequence). V was pared by 3 bases and J by 0 bases, with 7 bases of the junction left unmatched. The CDR3 has 17 amino acids. CDR3 loop: CSASLAGGKHSYNEQFF. The CDR3, as DNA: TGCAGTGCTAGTTTAGCGGGAGGGAAACACTCCTACAATGAGCAGTTCTTC.

This chain links TRBV2 with TRBJ2-7, with 8 bases matching TRBD1. This CDR3 has 15 residues. V lost 5 bases to trimming and J lost 2 bases; unmatched junction nucleotides: 8. The germline V gene encodes CDR1 SNHLY and CDR2 FYNNEI. CDR3 coding DNA: TGTGCCAGCAGTTCCGGACAGGGAGCAACCTACGAGCAGTACTTC. Translated, it gives CASSSGQGATYEQYF.

V and J are TRBV3-1 and TRBJ2-5; 7 positions agree with TRBD2. V was clipped by 5 bases and J by 4 bases; unmatched bases: 13. This CDR3 comprises 16 residues. Germline V gives CDR1 LGHDT, CDR2 YNNKEL (reference sequence). CDR3 DNA: TGTGCCAGCAGCAGACGGGGGACTATGGTCCGAGAGACCCAGTACTTC. Its protein is CASSRRGTMVRETQYF.

V usage is TRBV7-3 and J usage is TRBJ2-1, with 7 bases that match TRBD1. With 1 base clipped from V and 2 bases from J, the junction kept 8 bases outside the gene matches. The CDR3 covers 17 residues. Germline V lookup: CDR1 SGHTA, CDR2 FQGTGA. CDR3 protein: CASSLRYRTGTYNEQFF. CDR3 sequence (DNA): TGTGCCAGCAGCTTAAGATATAGGACAGGCACCTACAATGAGCAGTTCTTC.

The count of this clonotype is one. The chain employs TRBV20-1 and TRBJ2-3; 11 nucleotides agree with TRBD2. The CDR3 loop spans 16 amino acids. Germline CDR1 reads DFQATT; CDR2 reads SNEGSKA (reference sequence). The ends lost 6 bases at V and 5 bases at J; junction bases unmatched: 13. In DNA form, the CDR3 reads TGCAGTGCCAAATACGGGACTAGCGGACCCGAAGATACGCAGTATTTT. The encoded protein is CSAKYGTSGPEDTQYF.

This clonotype was counted only a few times. V and J are TRBV12-3 or TRBV12-4 and TRBJ2-7; 7 bases map to TRBD1. This CDR3 has 14 amino acids. V shed 4 bases, J shed 6 bases, and the junction held 9 bases outside the gene matches. CDR3 nucleotides: TGTGCCAGCAGTTGGGGGACAGCCCTTCCCGAGCAGTACTTC. Its protein product is CASSWGTALPEQYF.

The chain employs TRBV7-3 and TRBJ2-5, with D perhaps given as TRBD1 or TRBD2 (5 bases each). Trimming removed 1 base at V and 3 bases at J, with 12 bases between. This CDR3 spans 15 amino acids. CDR1 is SGHTA and CDR2 is FQGTGA in the germline V gene. CDR3 DNA sequence: TGTGCCAGCAGCTTAATGGGACGTTCCGAAGAGACCCAGTACTTC. Protein product: CASSLMGRSEETQYF.

Note on this clonotype: Because it lacks the conserved phenylalanine or tryptophan at the end, this CDR3 is likely a read error. This rearrangement joins TRBV6-6 to TRBJ2-1; 7 bases fit TRBD1. Germline CDR1 is MNHNY and CDR2 is SVGAGI (reference sequence). The V gene end was trimmed by 4 bases and the J gene end by 10 bases; junction bases not matched to a gene: 10. This CDR3 is 14 amino acids long. Here the CDR3 DNA reads TGTGCCAGCAGTTTTACAACCGGGACAGACGAGCAGTTCTCC. Translating it yields CASSFTTGTDEQFS.